The entry that follows covers one T cell receptor beta chain sequence. These data belong to a study of cytomegalovirus exposure and HLA in healthy donors. PCR was performed using 60 Vbeta and 13 Jbeta primers. Repertoires were generated with immunoSEQ multiplex PCR, while TCRdb's copy carries only in-frame clones and drops some. There are approximately 200,000 clones in the sample; more than 60% occur only once, and 15% to 19% lies in the top ten. V lost 5 bases to trimming and J lost 8 bases; unmatched junction nucleotides: 11. CDR3 length: 15 residues. Germline values: CDR1 SGHTA, CDR2 FQGTGA. Sequenced input: PBMCs. The TCR comes from a middle-aged man in good health and CMV-seronegative. The V gene is TRBV7-3, the J gene TRBJ2-1; 8 bases line up with TRBD2. The CDR3 DNA follows: TGTGCCAGCAGCGGTGACGGGGGGGCCCTCGATGAGCAGTTCTTC. Its translation is CASSGDGGALDEQFF.